The source of this TCR beta chain is a study of cytomegalovirus exposure and HLA in healthy donors. There are 13 residues in the CDR3. The germline V gene has CDR1 SGDLS and CDR2 YYNGEE. V dropped 3 bases and J dropped 5; count of bases not matched to a gene: 0. Whole-study results and caveats: Researchers catalogued about 150 TCR beta chains as cytomegalovirus-associated. What a later analysis showed was that several of the most significant clusters appeared linked to common viral pathogens. Reported results showed that the classifier diagnosed cytomegalovirus status with high specificity and sensitivity.

The study ran its PCR with 60 Vbeta and 13 Jbeta primers. Here immunoSEQ multiplex PCR was the method, and the copy in TCRdb shows in-frame clones only, minus some. The sample has about 130,000 clones, 60% to 75% seen once. Remarks on this clone: Antigen specificity is unknown.

This receptor was obtained from a woman in her forties or fifties in good health and CMV-seropositive. The sequencing input was PBMCs. V and J are TRBV9 and TRBJ1-5, with 9 positions matching TRBD1. CDR3 loop: CASSGTGDQPQHF. The CDR3 DNA is TGTGCCAGCAGCGGGACAGGGGATCAGCCCCAGCATTTT.